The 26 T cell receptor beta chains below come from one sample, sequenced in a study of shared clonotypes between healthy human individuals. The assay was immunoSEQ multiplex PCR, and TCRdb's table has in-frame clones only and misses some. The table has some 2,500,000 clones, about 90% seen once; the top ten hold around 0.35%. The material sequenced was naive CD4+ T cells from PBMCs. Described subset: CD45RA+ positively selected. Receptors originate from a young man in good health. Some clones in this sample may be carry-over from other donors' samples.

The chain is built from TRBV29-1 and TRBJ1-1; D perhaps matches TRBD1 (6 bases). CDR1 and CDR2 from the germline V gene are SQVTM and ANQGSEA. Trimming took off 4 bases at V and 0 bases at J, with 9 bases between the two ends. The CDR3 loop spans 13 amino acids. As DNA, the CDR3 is TGCAGCGTTGTACGGACAGTGAACACTGAAGCTTTCTTT. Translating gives CSVVRTVNTEAFF.

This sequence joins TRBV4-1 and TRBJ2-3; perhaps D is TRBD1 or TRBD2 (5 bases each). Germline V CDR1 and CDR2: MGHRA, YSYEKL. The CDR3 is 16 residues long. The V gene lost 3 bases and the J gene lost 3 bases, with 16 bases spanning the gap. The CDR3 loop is CASSQGVPFGTDTQYF. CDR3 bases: TGCGCCAGCAGCCAGGGGGTGCCGTTCGGGACAGATACGCAGTATTTT.

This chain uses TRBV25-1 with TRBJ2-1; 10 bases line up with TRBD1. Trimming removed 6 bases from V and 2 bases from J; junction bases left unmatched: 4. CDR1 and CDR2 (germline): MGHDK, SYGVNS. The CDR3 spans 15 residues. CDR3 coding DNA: TGTGCCAGCAGACCGGGACAGGGGACCTACAATGAGCAGTTCTTC. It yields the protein CASRPGQGTYNEQFF.

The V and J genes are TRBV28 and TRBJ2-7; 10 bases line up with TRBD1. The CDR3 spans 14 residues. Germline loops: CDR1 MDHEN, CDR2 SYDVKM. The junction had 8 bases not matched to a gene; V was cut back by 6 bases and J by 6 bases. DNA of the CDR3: TGTGCCAGCAGCTCGCCCGACAGGGGGCGCGAGCAGTACTTC. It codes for CASSSPDRGREQYF.

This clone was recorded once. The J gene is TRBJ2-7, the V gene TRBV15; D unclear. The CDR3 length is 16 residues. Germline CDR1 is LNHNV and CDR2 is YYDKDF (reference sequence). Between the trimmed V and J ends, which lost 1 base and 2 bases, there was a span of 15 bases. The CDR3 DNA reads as TGTGCCACCAGCAGAGGAGTGGGCACCCCCACCTACGAGCAGTACTTC. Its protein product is CATSRGVGTPTYEQYF.

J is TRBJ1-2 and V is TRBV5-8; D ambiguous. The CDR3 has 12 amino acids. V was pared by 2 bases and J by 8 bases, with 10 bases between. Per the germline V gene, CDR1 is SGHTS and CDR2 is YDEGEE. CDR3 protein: CASSFPPGGYTF. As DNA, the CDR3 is TGTGCCAGCAGCTTCCCACCGGGCGGCTACACCTTC.

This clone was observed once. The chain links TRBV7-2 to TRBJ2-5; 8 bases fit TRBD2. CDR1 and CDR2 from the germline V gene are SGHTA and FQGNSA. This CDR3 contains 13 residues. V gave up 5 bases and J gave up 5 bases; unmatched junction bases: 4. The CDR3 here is CASSQPGGETQYF. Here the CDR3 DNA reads TGTGCCAGCAGCCAACCGGGAGGGGAGACCCAGTACTTC.

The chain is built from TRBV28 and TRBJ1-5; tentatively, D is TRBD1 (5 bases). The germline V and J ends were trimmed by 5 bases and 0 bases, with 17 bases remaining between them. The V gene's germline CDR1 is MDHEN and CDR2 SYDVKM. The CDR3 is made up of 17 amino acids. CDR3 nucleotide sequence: TGTGCCAGCAGTCTCCGACAGCGCCCCCATAGCAATCAGCCCCAGCATTTT. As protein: CASSLRQRPHSNQPQHF. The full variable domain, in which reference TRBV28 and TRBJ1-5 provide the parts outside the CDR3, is DVKVTQSSRYLVKRTGEKVFLECVQDMDHENMFWYRQDPGLGLRLIYFSYDVKMKEKGDIPEGYSVSREKKERFSLILESASTNQTSMYLCASSLRQRPHSNQPQHFGDGTRLSIL.

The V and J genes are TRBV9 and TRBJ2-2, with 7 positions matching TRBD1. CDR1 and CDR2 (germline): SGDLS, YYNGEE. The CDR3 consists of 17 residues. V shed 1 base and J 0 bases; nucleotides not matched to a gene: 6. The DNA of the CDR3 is TGTGCCAGCAGCGTATTAGGGGGCCGATCGAACACCGGGGAGCTGTTTTTT. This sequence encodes CASSVLGGRSNTGELFF.

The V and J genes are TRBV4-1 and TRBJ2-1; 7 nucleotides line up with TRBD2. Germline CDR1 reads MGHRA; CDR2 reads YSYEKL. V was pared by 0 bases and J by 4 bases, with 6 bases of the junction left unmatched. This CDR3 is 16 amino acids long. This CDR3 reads CASSQDTGRPYNEQFF. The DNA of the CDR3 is TGCGCCAGCAGCCAAGACACCGGGAGGCCGTACAATGAGCAGTTCTTC.

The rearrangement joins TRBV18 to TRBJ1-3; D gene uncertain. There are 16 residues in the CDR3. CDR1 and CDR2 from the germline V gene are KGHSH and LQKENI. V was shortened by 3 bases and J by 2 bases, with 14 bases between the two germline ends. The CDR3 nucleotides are TGTGCCAGCTCACCCTCAGGCGGTTTGGCTGGAAACACCATATATTTT. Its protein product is CASSPSGGLAGNTIYF.

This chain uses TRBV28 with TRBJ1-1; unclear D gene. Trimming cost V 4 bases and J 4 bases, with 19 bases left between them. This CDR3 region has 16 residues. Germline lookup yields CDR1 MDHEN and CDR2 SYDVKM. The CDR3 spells CASSSIRSGQRTEAFF. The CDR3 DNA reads TGTGCCAGCAGTTCTATACGATCGGGTCAACGCACTGAAGCTTTCTTT.

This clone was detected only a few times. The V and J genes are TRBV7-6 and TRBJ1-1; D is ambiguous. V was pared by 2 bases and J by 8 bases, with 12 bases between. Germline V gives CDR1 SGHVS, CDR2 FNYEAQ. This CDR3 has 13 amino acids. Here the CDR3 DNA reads TGTGCCAGCAGCTTACCTGGGAGGTGGGAAGCTTTCTTT. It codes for CASSLPGRWEAFF.

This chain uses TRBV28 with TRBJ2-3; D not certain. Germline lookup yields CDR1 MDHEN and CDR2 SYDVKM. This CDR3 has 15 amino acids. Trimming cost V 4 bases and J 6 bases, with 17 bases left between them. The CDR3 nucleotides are TGTGCCAGCAGTTCCCCGGGCCATCCCTCCGATACGCAGTATTTT. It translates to CASSSPGHPSDTQYF.

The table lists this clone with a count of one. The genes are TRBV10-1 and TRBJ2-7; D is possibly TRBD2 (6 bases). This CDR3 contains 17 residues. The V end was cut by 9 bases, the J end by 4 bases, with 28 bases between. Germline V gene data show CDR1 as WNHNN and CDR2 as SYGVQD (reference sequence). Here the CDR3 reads CASPPVASPIGRYEQYF. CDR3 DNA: TGCGCCAGTCCACCGGTGGCTAGCCCTATCGGGAGATACGAGCAGTACTTC.

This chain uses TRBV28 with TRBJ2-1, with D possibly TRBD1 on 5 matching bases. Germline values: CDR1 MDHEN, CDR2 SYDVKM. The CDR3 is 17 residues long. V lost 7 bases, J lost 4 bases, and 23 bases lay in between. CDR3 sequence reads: CASNDPRAQGAYNEQFF. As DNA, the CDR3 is TGTGCCAGCAACGACCCCCGGGCCCAGGGTGCTTACAATGAGCAGTTCTTC. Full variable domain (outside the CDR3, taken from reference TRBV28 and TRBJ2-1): DVKVTQSSRYLVKRTGEKVFLECVQDMDHENMFWYRQDPGLGLRLIYFSYDVKMKEKGDIPEGYSVSREKKERFSLILESASTNQTSMYLCASNDPRAQGAYNEQFFGPGTRLTVL.

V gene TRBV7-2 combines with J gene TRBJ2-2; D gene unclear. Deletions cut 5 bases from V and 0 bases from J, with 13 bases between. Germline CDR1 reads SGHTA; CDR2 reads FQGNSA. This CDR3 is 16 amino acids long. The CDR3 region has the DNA TGTGCCAGCAGCCTCATAGGAGATGCGAACACCGGGGAGCTGTTTTTT. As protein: CASSLIGDANTGELFF.

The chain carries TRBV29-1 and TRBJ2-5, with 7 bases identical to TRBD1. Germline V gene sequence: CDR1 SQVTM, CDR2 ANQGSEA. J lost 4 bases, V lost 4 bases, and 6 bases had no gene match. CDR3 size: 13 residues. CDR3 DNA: TGCAGCGTTGGCTGGGGACAGTCAGAGACCCAGTACTTC. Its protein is CSVGWGQSETQYF.

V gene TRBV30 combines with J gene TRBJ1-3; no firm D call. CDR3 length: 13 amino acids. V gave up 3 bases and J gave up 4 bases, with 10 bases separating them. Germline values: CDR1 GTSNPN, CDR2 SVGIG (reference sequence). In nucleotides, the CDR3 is TGTGCCTGGAGCGGGCCCGGCGGAAACACCATATATTTT. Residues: CAWSGPGGNTIYF.

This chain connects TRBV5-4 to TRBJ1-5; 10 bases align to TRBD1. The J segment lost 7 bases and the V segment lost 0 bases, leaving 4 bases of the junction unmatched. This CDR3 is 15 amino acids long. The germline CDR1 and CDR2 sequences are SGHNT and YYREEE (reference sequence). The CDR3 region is CASSLGGTGDQPQHF. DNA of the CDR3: TGTGCCAGCAGCTTGGGTGGGACAGGGGACCAGCCCCAGCATTTT.

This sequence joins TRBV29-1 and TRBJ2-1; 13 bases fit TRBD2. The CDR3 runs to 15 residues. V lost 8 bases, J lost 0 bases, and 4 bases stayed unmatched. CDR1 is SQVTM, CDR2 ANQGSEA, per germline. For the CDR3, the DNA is TGCAGCTCAAGGACTAGCGGGAGCTCCTACAATGAGCAGTTCTTC. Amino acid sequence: CSSRTSGSSYNEQFF.

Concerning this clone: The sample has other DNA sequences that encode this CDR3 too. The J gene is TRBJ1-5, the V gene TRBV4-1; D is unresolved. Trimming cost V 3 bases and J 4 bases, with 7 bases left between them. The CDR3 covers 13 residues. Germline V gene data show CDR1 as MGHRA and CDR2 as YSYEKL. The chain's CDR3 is CASSQVGNQPQHF. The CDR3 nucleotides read TGCGCCAGCAGCCAGGTGGGGAATCAGCCCCAGCATTTT.

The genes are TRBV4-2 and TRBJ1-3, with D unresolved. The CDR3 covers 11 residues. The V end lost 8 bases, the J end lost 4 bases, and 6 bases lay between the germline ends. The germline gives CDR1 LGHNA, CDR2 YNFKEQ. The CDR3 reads CASAGGNTIYF. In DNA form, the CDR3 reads TGTGCCAGCGCGGGCGGAAACACCATATATTTT.

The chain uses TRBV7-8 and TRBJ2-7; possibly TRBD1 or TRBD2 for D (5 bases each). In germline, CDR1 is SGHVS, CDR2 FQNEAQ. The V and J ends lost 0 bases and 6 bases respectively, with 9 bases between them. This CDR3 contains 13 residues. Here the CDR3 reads CASSLAHGAEQYF. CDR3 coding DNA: TGTGCCAGCAGCTTAGCGCACGGGGCCGAGCAGTACTTC.

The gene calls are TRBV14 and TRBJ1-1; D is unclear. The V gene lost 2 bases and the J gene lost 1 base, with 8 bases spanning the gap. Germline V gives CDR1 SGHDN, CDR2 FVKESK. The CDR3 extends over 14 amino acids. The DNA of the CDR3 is TGTGCCAGCAGCCAAAACCGCAGGAACACTGAAGCTTTCTTT. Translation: CASSQNRRNTEAFF.

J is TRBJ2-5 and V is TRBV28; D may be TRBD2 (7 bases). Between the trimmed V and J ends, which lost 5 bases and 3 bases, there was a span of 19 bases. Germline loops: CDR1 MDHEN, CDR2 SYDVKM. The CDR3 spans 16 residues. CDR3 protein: CASSPLSGGGKETQYF. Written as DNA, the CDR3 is TGTGCCAGCAGTCCGCTATCCGGCGGGGGCAAAGAGACCCAGTACTTC.